Described below is a single T cell receptor (beta chain) sequence and its context. These data are taken from a study of blood T cell repertoires in COVID-19. Study summary: COVID-19 samples, acute and convalescent, were from the United States, Italy and Spain.

TCRdb's copy holds only in-frame clones and misses some; the assay was immunoSEQ multiplex PCR. The sample holds approximately 170,000 clones, 88% seen once. This CDR3 is built from 20 residues. Germline lookup yields CDR1 LGHNA and CDR2 YNFKEQ. The J segment lost 0 bases and the V segment lost 0 bases, leaving 9 bases of the junction unmatched. The sequence was collected from a man aged 50-59 years who had recovered from COVID-19. The chain is built from TRBV4-2 and TRBJ2-7, with 15 bases lining up with TRBD2. The sequenced sample was peripheral blood. As DNA, the CDR3 is TGTGCCAGCAGCCAAGACATCTCCGGGACTAGCGGGGGGAGCTCCTACGAGCAGTACTTC. Protein sequence: CASSQDISGTSGGSSYEQYF.